Sequencing of this T cell receptor beta chain was carried out in a study of CD8 T cells in ankylosing spondylitis. The table lists this clonotype with many counts. The antigen is unknown. Preparation of TCR beta libraries was done by quantitative 5'-RACE with molecular barcodes. TCRdb re-derived calls from the 5' RACE reads in MiXCR, one entry per CDR3 protein. The table records just under 550,000 distinct CDR3 sequences, about 13% of them present only once. The CDR3 spans 15 residues. The V end was cut by 2 bases, the J end by 2 bases, with 11 bases between. CDR1 SGHAT and CDR2 FQNNGV come from the germline V gene. Study observations and caveats: Clones linked to disease were reported to show significant enrichment in matched ankylosing spondylitis synovial fluid. Past research had described some motif variants in reactive arthritis synovial fluid and blood. Characteristic of ankylosing spondylitis blood, it appeared, was a TCR beta motif comprising eight highly homologous variants. Peripheral blood held disease-linked clones only at relatively low frequency, and these were CD8+.

The chain joins TRBV11-2 to TRBJ2-3; weak D call: TRBD2 (5 bases). The sequence was obtained from a male donor with ankylosing spondylitis. Source material: blood, either unsorted or a sorted T cell fraction (not recorded which). CDR3 protein: CASSLSGADTDTQYF. In DNA form, the CDR3 reads TGTGCCAGCAGCTTAAGCGGAGCAGACACAGATACGCAGTATTTT.